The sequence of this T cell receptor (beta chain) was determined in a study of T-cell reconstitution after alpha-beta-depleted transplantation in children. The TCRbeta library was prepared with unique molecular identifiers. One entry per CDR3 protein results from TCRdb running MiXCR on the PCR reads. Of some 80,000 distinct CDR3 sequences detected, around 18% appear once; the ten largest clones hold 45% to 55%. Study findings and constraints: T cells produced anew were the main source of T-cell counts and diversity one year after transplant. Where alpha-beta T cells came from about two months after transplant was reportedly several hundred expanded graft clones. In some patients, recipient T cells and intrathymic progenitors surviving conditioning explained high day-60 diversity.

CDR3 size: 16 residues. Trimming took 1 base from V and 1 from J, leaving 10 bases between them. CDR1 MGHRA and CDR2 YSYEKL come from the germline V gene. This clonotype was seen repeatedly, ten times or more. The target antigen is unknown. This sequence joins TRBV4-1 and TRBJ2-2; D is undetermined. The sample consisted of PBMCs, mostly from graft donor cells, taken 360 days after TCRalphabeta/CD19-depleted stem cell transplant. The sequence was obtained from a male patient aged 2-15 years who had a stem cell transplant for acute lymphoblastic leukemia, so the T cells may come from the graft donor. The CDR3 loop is CASSQVFTRNTGELFF. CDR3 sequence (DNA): TGCGCCAGCAGCCAAGTCTTTACCAGGAACACCGGGGAGCTGTTTTTT.